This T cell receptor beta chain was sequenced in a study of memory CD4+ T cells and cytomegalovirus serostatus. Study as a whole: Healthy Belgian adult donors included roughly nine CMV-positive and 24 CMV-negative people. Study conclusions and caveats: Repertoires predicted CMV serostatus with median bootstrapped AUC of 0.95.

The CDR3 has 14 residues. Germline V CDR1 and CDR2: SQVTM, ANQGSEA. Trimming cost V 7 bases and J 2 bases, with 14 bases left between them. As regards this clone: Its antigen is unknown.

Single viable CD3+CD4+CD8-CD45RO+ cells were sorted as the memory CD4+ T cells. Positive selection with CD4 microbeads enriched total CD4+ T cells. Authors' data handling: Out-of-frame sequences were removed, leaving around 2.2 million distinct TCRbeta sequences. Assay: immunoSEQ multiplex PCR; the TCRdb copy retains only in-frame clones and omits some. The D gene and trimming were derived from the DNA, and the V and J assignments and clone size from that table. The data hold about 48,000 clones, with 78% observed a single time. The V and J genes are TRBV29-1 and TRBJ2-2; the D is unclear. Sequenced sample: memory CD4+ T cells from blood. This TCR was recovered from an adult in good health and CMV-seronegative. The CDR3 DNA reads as TGCAGCGCGAGTGGTACAAAAAACACCGGGGAGCTGTTTTTT. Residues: CSASGTKNTGELFF.